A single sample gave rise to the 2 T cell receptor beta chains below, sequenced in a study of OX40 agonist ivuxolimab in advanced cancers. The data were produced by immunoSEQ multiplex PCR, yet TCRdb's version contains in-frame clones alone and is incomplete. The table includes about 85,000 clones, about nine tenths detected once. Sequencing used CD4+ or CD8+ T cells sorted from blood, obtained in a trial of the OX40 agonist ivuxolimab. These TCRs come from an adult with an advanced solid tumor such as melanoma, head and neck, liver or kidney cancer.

CDR3 protein: CASSSGTGTSNVETQYF. The CDR3 DNA reads as TGTGCCAGCAGCTCCGGGACAGGGACATCGAACGTGGAGACCCAGTACTTC. The J gene is TRBJ2-5, the V gene TRBV5-4; 9 bases are a match to TRBD1. V trimming: 3 bases; J trimming: 5 bases; junction bases outside the gene matches: 14. The CDR3 has 17 amino acids. Looked up from germline, CDR1 is SGHNT and CDR2 is YYREEE (reference sequence).

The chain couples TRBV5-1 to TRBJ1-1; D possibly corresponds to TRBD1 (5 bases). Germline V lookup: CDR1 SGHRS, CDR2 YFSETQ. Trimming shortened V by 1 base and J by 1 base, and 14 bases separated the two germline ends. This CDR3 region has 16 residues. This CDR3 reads CASSLTPDRPNTEAFF. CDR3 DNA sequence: TGCGCCAGCAGCTTGACCCCAGACAGACCGAACACTGAAGCTTTCTTT.